The rows below give T cell receptor beta chains drawn from one sample of a study of PD-1 blockade in classical Hodgkin lymphoma. Only in-frame clones appear in the TCRdb table, and some are missing; sequencing was by immunoSEQ multiplex PCR. The sample includes some 100,000 clones, more than 85% seen only once; the top ten take roughly 2%. Source: peripheral blood mononuclear cells (PBMCs), taken before the fourth cycle of nivolumab. These receptors were collected from a human donor with classical Hodgkin lymphoma. The CDR3 runs from the conserved cysteine through the conserved F or W. The D gene is left open where the match is weak. Clone size is given for some rows only: seen once, a few or many times, or a class if the clone is expanded.

>TRBJ2-4|.|11|TRBV6-5|TRBD1
CASSSGQGHHF
TGTGCCAGCAGTTCGGGACAGGGACATCACTTC
>TRBJ1-1|once|16|TRBV7-9|.
CASTSDERTENTEAFF
TGTGCCAGCACCTCTGATGAACGGACGGAGAACACTGAAGCTTTCTTT
>TRBJ2-1|once|15|TRBV29-1|TRBD2
CSGRTSGSSYNEQFF
TGCAGCGGGCGGACTAGCGGGAGCTCCTACAATGAGCAGTTCTTC
>TRBJ1-1|.|14|TRBV10-3|TRBD1
CAITQGAMNTEAFF
TGTGCCATCACCCAGGGGGCCATGAACACTGAAGCTTTCTTT
>TRBJ2-2|.|14|TRBV4-2|.
CASSQGFRTGELFF
TGTGCCAGCAGCCAGGGGTTTCGCACCGGGGAGCTGTTTTTT
>TRBJ2-1|.|17|TRBV5-1|TRBD2
CASSLVVGREHRNEQFF
TGCGCCAGCAGCTTGGTGGTGGGGCGGGAGCATCGCAATGAGCAGTTCTTC
>TRBJ1-5|.|15|TRBV6-1|.
CASRGPGLSNQPQHF
TGTGCCAGCAGGGGCCCGGGACTGAGCAATCAGCCCCAGCATTTT
>TRBJ2-5|.|13|TRBV7-9|.
CASSFTGVETQYF
TGTGCCAGCAGCTTTACGGGGGTAGAGACCCAGTACTTC
>TRBJ2-5|.|16|TRBV9|TRBD2
CASSYSGTSVQETQYF
TGTGCCAGCAGCTATTCCGGGACTAGCGTCCAAGAGACCCAGTACTTC
>TRBJ2-5|.|12|TRBV30|TRBD1
CAWQEQGRTQYF
TGTGCCTGGCAAGAACAGGGGCGGACCCAGTACTTC
>TRBJ2-4|.|15|TRBV2|.
CASSGPSGAKNIQYF
TGTGCCAGCAGTGGACCCAGCGGGGCCAAAAACATTCAGTACTTC
>TRBJ1-1|.|16|TRBV5-1|TRBD1
CASSPTITGGRTEAFF
TGCGCCAGCAGCCCCACTATTACAGGGGGCAGGACTGAAGCTTTCTTT
>TRBJ1-2|.|14|TRBV7-9|TRBD1
CASSFLTGIYGYTF
TGTGCCAGCAGCTTCCTGACAGGGATCTATGGCTACACCTTC
>TRBJ2-5|.|17|TRBV2|.
CASREDPVILYQETQYF
TGTGCCAGCAGGGAAGATCCGGTAATCCTGTACCAAGAGACCCAGTACTTC
>TRBJ2-1|.|15|TRBV4-1|.
CASSPGHNSYNEQFF
TGCGCCAGCAGCCCGGGACACAACTCCTACAATGAGCAGTTCTTC
>TRBJ1-2|.|16|TRBV19|TRBD1
CASSIGQGKANYGYTF
TGTGCCAGTAGTATCGGACAGGGAAAGGCTAACTATGGCTACACCTTC
>TRBJ2-1|.|15|TRBV7-2|.
CASSPELGSYNEQFF
TGTGCCAGCAGCCCTGAATTAGGCTCCTACAATGAGCAGTTCTTC
>TRBJ1-2|.|13|TRBV5-4|.
CASNIPGFYGYTF
TGTGCCAGCAACATCCCAGGGTTCTATGGCTACACCTTC
>TRBJ2-5|.|11|TRBV20-1|.
CSARDVSVQYF
TGCAGTGCTAGAGATGTGAGTGTGCAGTACTTC
>TRBJ2-7|.|16|TRBV5-6|TRBD2
CASSLGVLAGAYEQYF
TGTGCCAGCAGCTTGGGGGTATTAGCGGGGGCCTACGAGCAGTACTTC
>TRBJ2-3|once|15|TRBV11-2|.
CASSLDLGIADTQYF
TGTGCCAGCAGCTTAGATCTGGGAATCGCAGATACGCAGTATTTT
>TRBJ2-7|.|14|TRBV2|.
CASSELRLPYEQYF
TGTGCCAGCAGTGAATTGAGACTACCCTACGAGCAGTACTTC
>TRBJ2-7|.|16|TRBV30|.
CAWSGQTGTGAYEQYF
TGTGCCTGGAGTGGGCAAACCGGGACCGGAGCCTACGAGCAGTACTTC
>TRBJ2-3|.|15|TRBV11-2|TRBD1
CASSLNRGRTDTQYF
TGTGCCAGCAGCTTAAACAGGGGGAGAACAGATACGCAGTATTTT
>TRBJ2-1|.|15|TRBV19|TRBD2
CASSIVSGRVNEQFF
TGTGCCAGTAGTATAGTCAGCGGGAGGGTCAATGAGCAGTTCTTC
>TRBJ2-7|few|15|TRBV7-9|.
CASSSKGGPTYEQYF
TGTGCCAGCAGCTCCAAGGGTGGGCCCACCTACGAGCAGTACTTC
>TRBJ2-7|.|14|TRBV21-1|.
CASRIPQGGYEQYF
TGTGCCAGCAGAATCCCGCAGGGGGGCTACGAGCAGTACTTC
>TRBJ2-5|.|13|TRBV10-3|TRBD1
CAISAGQGPEAYF
TGTGCCATCAGTGCCGGACAGGGGCCGGAGGCGTACTTC
>TRBJ2-5|.|13|TRBV27|.
CASSYGVQETQYF
TGTGCCAGCAGTTACGGGGTGCAAGAGACCCAGTACTTC
>TRBJ1-3|.|13|TRBV2|.
CASRTLSGNTIYF
TGTGCCAGCAGGACACTCTCTGGAAACACCATATATTTT
>TRBJ2-5|.|12|TRBV30|.
CAWSENDETQYF
TGTGCCTGGAGCGAGAACGATGAGACCCAGTACTTC
>TRBJ1-3|few|15|TRBV6-5|.
CASSYLRGAGNTIYF
TGTGCCAGCAGTTACTTACGGGGTGCCGGAAACACCATATATTTT
>TRBJ2-6|.|19|TRBV5-1|TRBD2
CASSLLAGVTSAGANVLTF
TGCGCCAGCAGCCTACTAGCGGGGGTTACGTCGGCTGGGGCCAACGTCCTGACTTTC
>TRBJ2-3|once|15|TRBV18|TRBD1
CASSTRQGATDTQYF
TGTGCCAGCTCAACCCGACAGGGGGCGACAGATACGCAGTATTTT
>TRBJ2-7|.|15|TRBV7-7|TRBD2
CASSFRSGTSYEQYF
TGTGCCAGCAGTTTCCGTTCCGGGACTAGCTACGAGCAGTACTTC
>TRBJ2-2|.|15|TRBV18|.
CASSPPIGYTGELFF
TGTGCCAGCTCACCACCTATAGGCTACACCGGGGAGCTGTTTTTT
>TRBJ1-1|.|16|TRBV9|.
CASSGGGPGLNTEAFF
TGTGCCAGCAGCGGAGGGGGTCCGGGATTGAACACTGAAGCTTTCTTT
>TRBJ2-7|.|15|TRBV29-1|TRBD1
CSVDGTDRGLYEQYF
TGCAGCGTTGACGGGACGGACAGGGGGTTATACGAGCAGTACTTC
>TRBJ1-1|few|15|TRBV19|TRBD1
CASSSGQGSSEGAFF
TGTGCCAGTAGTTCAGGACAGGGGTCATCCGAGGGAGCTTTCTTT
>TRBJ1-5|.|16|TRBV19|TRBD1
CASSFGTGFDNQPQHF
TGTGCCAGTAGTTTCGGGACAGGTTTTGACAATCAGCCCCAGCATTTT
>TRBJ2-7|once|13|TRBV7-7|TRBD1
CASSLGTAYEQYF
TGTGCTAGCAGCCTCGGGACAGCTTACGAGCAGTACTTC
>TRBJ2-1|.|15|TRBV5-4|TRBD2
CASSLTRETYNEQFF
TGTGCCAGCAGCTTGACGCGGGAGACTTACAATGAGCAGTTCTTC
>TRBJ1-2|.|12|TRBV28|.
CASSLGDPSGQF
TGTGCCAGCAGTCTAGGGGATCCCTCAGGGCAGTTC
>TRBJ1-4|.|14|TRBV27|.
CASSLSGRGEKLFF
TGTGCCAGCAGTTTATCAGGGAGGGGTGAAAAACTGTTTTTT
>TRBJ2-7|.|15|TRBV5-6|TRBD2
CASSRTSGSSYEQYF
TGTGCCAGCAGCAGGACTAGCGGGAGCTCCTACGAGCAGTACTTC
>TRBJ1-5|.|15|TRBV7-9|.
CASSDHGLGGGPQHF
TGTGCCAGCAGTGACCATGGACTGGGCGGAGGGCCCCAGCATTTT
>TRBJ2-3|.|14|TRBV29-1|TRBD2
CSVLTSGRTDTQYF
TGCAGCGTTCTCACTAGCGGGAGAACAGATACGCAGTATTTT
>TRBJ2-2|.|17|TRBV10-1|TRBD2
CASTGTSGRSDTGELFF
TGCGCCAGCACTGGGACTAGCGGGAGGAGCGACACCGGGGAGCTGTTTTTT
>TRBJ1-4|.|15|TRBV7-9|.
CASSLAATQGEKLFF
TGTGCCAGCAGCTTAGCAGCCACGCAGGGTGAAAAACTGTTTTTT
>TRBJ2-1|.|11|TRBV9|.
CASSAGTQQFF
TGTGCCAGCAGCGCCGGGACACAGCAGTTCTTC
>TRBJ2-3|.|15|TRBV12-2|.
CASCLAGGGVDTQYF
TGTGCAAGTTGTCTAGCGGGAGGGGGGGTAGATACGCAGTATTTT
>TRBJ2-1|.|18|TRBV13|TRBD2
CASSLAHGTSGSAAEQFF
TGTGCCAGCAGCTTAGCCCACGGGACTAGCGGGAGCGCCGCTGAGCAGTTCTTC
>TRBJ2-2|.|13|TRBV19|.
CATHLSGAGELFF
TGTGCCACCCACCTCTCTGGGGCCGGGGAGCTGTTTTTT
>TRBJ2-6|.|20|TRBV23-1|.
CASSRPTTETYCSGANVLTF
TGCGCCAGCAGTCGTCCCACGACAGAGACTTATTGTTCTGGGGCCAACGTCCTGACTTTC
>TRBJ1-1|.|13|TRBV6-1|.
CASQGVGGTEAFF
TGTGCCAGCCAAGGTGTGGGGGGCACTGAAGCTTTCTTT